Below, one T cell receptor (beta chain) is given with its context. The target antigen is unknown. The data derive from a study of T cells after yellow fever vaccination. Study results and limitations: Reappearing after the booster were most of the clones from primary vaccination (96% CD4, 70% to 90% CD8).

By 5'RACE template switching, TCR cDNA was produced, with a universal primer site and UMIs added in the process. TCRdb re-derived calls from the 5' RACE reads in MiXCR, one entry per CDR3 protein. The table includes 300,000 to 450,000 distinct CDR3 sequences, roughly 8.6% detected once. V was clipped by 4 bases and J by 7 bases, with 13 bases between them. Germline CDR1 and CDR2: SGHDN and FVKESK. This CDR3 is 13 amino acids long. The rearrangement links TRBV14 to TRBJ1-1, with D uncertain. This sample comprised PBMCs, obtained 35 to 50 days after the first yellow fever vaccination. The TCR was taken from a man between 18 and 35 years old who received the YFV17D yellow fever vaccine. CDR3 sequence: CASSLRRTDEAFF. The CDR3 DNA is TGTGCCAGCAGCCTGAGGCGGACCGATGAAGCTTTCTTT. Full variable domain (outside the CDR3, taken from reference TRBV14 and TRBJ1-1): EAGVTQFPSHSVIEKGQTVTLRCDPISGHDNLYWYRRVMGKEIKFLLHFVKESKQDESGMPNNRFLAERTGGTYSTLKVQPAELEDSGVYFCASSLRRTDEAFFGQGTRLTVV.